One sample yielded the 15 T cell receptor beta chains listed below, sequenced in a study of blood T cell repertoires in COVID-19. TCRdb keeps only in-frame clones here, not all; method: immunoSEQ multiplex PCR. Here the sample spans some 210,000 clones, more than 80% being singletons. The specimen sequenced was PBMCs or T cells enriched from blood (not recorded which). The receptors here all came from a man in his forties who had recovered from COVID-19.

This chain connects TRBV5-6 to TRBJ1-2; 11 bases match TRBD1. V trimming: 3 bases; J trimming: 7 bases; junction bases outside the gene matches: 14. The germline V gene has CDR1 SGHDT and CDR2 YYEEEE. The CDR3 sequence is 17 residues long. CDR3: CASSWGIPGQGVGGYTF. The CDR3 DNA reads as TGTGCCAGCAGCTGGGGGATCCCGGGACAGGGGGTCGGTGGCTACACCTTC.

The rearrangement joins TRBV12-5 to TRBJ2-1; 10 positions match TRBD2. The CDR3 is 20 amino acids. Germline CDR1 is LGHNT and CDR2 is FRNRAP. V lost 4 bases to trimming and J lost 2 bases; unmatched junction nucleotides: 17. CDR3 region: CASGSSSLAGDKGAYNEQFF. CDR3 in DNA: TGTGCTAGTGGTTCCTCTTCCCTAGCGGGAGATAAGGGGGCCTACAATGAGCAGTTCTTC.

V and J are TRBV9 and TRBJ2-7; D is uncertain. Trimming removed 3 bases at V and 6 bases at J, with 10 bases between. The CDR3 runs 12 residues. CDR1 and CDR2 (germline): SGDLS, YYNGEE. The CDR3, as DNA: TGTGCCAGCAGCGGATATAGCAGCGAGCAGTACTTC. It codes for CASSGYSSEQYF. Full variable domain (missing parts from reference TRBV9 and TRBJ2-7): DSGVTQTPKHLITATGQRVTLRCSPRSGDLSVYWYQQSLDQGLQFLIQYYNGEERAKGNILERFSAQQFPDLHSELNLSSLELGDSALYFCASSGYSSEQYFGPGTRLTVT.

This sequence joins TRBV12-5 and TRBJ2-2; possible D gene TRBD2, 6 bases. V lost 5 bases and J 0 bases, leaving 13 bases between the germline ends. Germline V gene lookup returns CDR1 LGHNT and CDR2 FRNRAP. The CDR3 is made up of 16 amino acids. In DNA form, the CDR3 reads TGTGCTAGTGGTGGACTACAGGCGACGAACACCGGGGAGCTGTTTTTT. Translated: CASGGLQATNTGELFF.

The J gene is TRBJ2-5, the V gene TRBV7-6; D possibly corresponds to TRBD2 (5 bases). V dropped 5 bases and J dropped 5 bases, with 15 bases sitting between them. This CDR3 has 14 residues. Germline CDR1 reads SGHVS; CDR2 reads FNYEAQ. CDR3 in amino acids: CASSAVTRGETQYF. The DNA of the CDR3 is TGTGCCAGCAGCGCCGTAACCCGAGGGGAGACCCAGTACTTC.

This chain uses TRBV7-2 with TRBJ2-2; D not resolved. The germline V and J ends were trimmed by 2 bases and 5 bases, with 6 bases remaining between them. Germline V gene lookup returns CDR1 SGHTA and CDR2 FQGNSA. The CDR3 extends over 13 amino acids. Here the CDR3 reads CASSLFTTGELFF. In DNA, the CDR3 is TGTGCCAGCAGCTTATTTACTACCGGGGAGCTGTTTTTT. Using reference TRBV7-2 and TRBJ2-2 for the parts outside the CDR3, the full variable domain is GAGVSQSPSNKVTEKGKDVELRCDPISGHTALYWYRQSLGQGLEFLIYFQGNSAPDKSGLPSDRFSAERTGGSVSTLTIQRTQQEDSAVYLCASSLFTTGELFFGEGSRLTVL.

The chain uses TRBV5-1 and TRBJ2-1; possible D gene TRBD2, 6 bases. The ends were cut back, 0 bases at V and 0 bases at J, with 13 bases in the middle. The CDR3 spans 17 residues. Germline assignment: CDR1 SGHRS and CDR2 YFSETQ. Here the CDR3 DNA reads TGCGCCAGCAGCTTGGTAGGGCGGGGAAGCTCCTACAATGAGCAGTTCTTC. It encodes CASSLVGRGSSYNEQFF.

The chain employs TRBV4-1 and TRBJ1-3; D is undetermined. V lost 0 bases, J lost 5 bases, and 14 bases lay in between. Germline CDR1 reads MGHRA; CDR2 reads YSYEKL. The CDR3 totals 16 residues. CDR3: CASSQEIAGPRNTIYF. As DNA, the CDR3 is TGCGCCAGCAGCCAAGAAATCGCGGGCCCTCGAAACACCATATATTTT.

The rearrangement uses TRBV5-8 and TRBJ2-3; 8 nucleotides match TRBD1. This CDR3 spans 15 amino acids. V lost 2 bases and J lost 3; bases outside the gene matches: 5. Germline V lookup: CDR1 SGHTS, CDR2 YDEGEE. CDR3 residues: CASSFRGLGTDTQYF. The CDR3 bases are TGTGCCAGCAGCTTCAGGGGGCTCGGAACAGATACGCAGTATTTT.

The V and J genes are TRBV5-6 and TRBJ2-3; no clear D. The germline V and J ends were trimmed by 7 bases and 5 bases, with 11 bases remaining between them. CDR3 length: 12 residues. The V gene's germline CDR1 is SGHDT and CDR2 YYEEEE. The CDR3 coding sequence is TGTGCCAGCGAGGCTGTAGGAGATACGCAGTATTTT. This codes for CASEAVGDTQYF.

V and J are TRBV7-9 and TRBJ1-2, with 8 positions matching TRBD1. With 6 bases clipped from V and 6 bases from J, the junction kept 3 bases outside the gene matches. Germline values: CDR1 SEHNR, CDR2 FQNEAQ (reference sequence). CDR3 size: 12 residues. The CDR3 region is CASSSQGDGYTF. In DNA, the CDR3 is TGTGCCAGCAGTTCACAGGGGGATGGCTACACCTTC.

This clone was counted once. V and J are TRBV30 and TRBJ2-2; a weak D match, TRBD1 (5 bases). CDR1 is GTSNPN, CDR2 SVGIG, per germline (reference sequence). The V and J ends lost 5 bases and 7 bases respectively, with 11 bases between them. The CDR3 spans 12 residues. The CDR3 coding sequence is TGTGCCTGGGCCCGACAGCGCGGGGAGCTGTTTTTT. It encodes CAWARQRGELFF.

In this sample, this clone turned up once. The chain employs TRBV19 and TRBJ1-4; D is uncertain. Germline CDR1 LNHDA, CDR2 SQIVND (reference sequence). The V end was cut by 4 bases, the J end by 8 bases, with 5 bases between. The CDR3 covers 11 residues. The CDR3 DNA is TGTGCCAGTAGTAATACAGAAAAACTGTTTTTT. Amino acids: CASSNTEKLFF.

This chain uses TRBV10-3 with TRBJ2-5, with D uncertain. CDR1 ENHRY and CDR2 SYGVKD come from the germline V gene. V was cut by 10 bases and J by 4 bases, with 16 bases left in between. The CDR3 runs 13 residues. CDR3 in amino acids: CATSTLLGETQYF. The CDR3 DNA sequence: TGTGCCACATCGACATTGCTGGGAGAGACCCAGTACTTC.

In the case of this clone: The sample carries other DNA sequences with the same CDR3. The rearrangement joins TRBV11-2 to TRBJ2-7; 9 nucleotides agree with TRBD1. The CDR3 spans 13 residues. After removal of 3 bases from V and 4 bases from J, the junction contained 1 base not matched to a gene. The germline V gene encodes CDR1 SGHAT and CDR2 FQNNGV. CDR3 loop: CASSFGQGYEQYF. CDR3 sequence (DNA): TGTGCCAGCAGCTTCGGACAGGGGTACGAGCAGTACTTC.